The present T cell receptor (beta chain) was sequenced within a study of Graves' ophthalmopathy and Graves' hyperthyroidism. Overall study context: The blood sample was drawn at first diagnosis and before any treatment.

With 7 bases removed from V and 6 bases from J, the gap between germline ends came to 10 bases. Germline-derived CDR1 and CDR2 are MNHEY and SMNVEV (reference sequence). CDR3 length: 11 residues. Using RNA transcripts, the TCR beta CDR3 regions were amplified. A first-round RT-PCR used HTBI primers, followed by a second-round multiplex PCR. TCRdb called the multiplex PCR reads again in MiXCR, with one record for every CDR3 protein. The sample contains hundreds of thousands of distinct CDR3 sequences, 20% to 25% of which appear only once. Material for sequencing was peripheral blood. The chain joins TRBV27 to TRBJ2-7; D might be TRBD1 (6 bases). The sequence came from a young woman with stable Graves' hyperthyroidism. Some clones in this sample may be carry-over from other donors' samples. The CDR3 loop reads CASTRGSEQYF. The CDR3 region has the DNA TGTGCCAGCACCAGGGGTAGCGAGCAGTACTTC.